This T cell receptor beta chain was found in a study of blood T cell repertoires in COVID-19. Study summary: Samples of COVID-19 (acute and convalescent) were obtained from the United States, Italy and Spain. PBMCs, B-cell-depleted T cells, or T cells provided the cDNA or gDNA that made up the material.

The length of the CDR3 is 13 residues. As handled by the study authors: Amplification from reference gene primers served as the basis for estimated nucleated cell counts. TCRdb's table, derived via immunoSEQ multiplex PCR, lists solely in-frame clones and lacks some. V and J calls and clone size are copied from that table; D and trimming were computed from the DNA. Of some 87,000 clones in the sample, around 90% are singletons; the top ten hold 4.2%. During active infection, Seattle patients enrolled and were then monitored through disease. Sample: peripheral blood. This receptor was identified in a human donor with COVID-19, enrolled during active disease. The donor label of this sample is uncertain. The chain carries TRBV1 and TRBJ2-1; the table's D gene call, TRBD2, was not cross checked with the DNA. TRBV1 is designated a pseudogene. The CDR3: CTSFRDCPNEQFF. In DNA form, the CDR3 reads TGCACCAGCTTCAGGGACTGTCCCAATGAGCAGTTCTTC.